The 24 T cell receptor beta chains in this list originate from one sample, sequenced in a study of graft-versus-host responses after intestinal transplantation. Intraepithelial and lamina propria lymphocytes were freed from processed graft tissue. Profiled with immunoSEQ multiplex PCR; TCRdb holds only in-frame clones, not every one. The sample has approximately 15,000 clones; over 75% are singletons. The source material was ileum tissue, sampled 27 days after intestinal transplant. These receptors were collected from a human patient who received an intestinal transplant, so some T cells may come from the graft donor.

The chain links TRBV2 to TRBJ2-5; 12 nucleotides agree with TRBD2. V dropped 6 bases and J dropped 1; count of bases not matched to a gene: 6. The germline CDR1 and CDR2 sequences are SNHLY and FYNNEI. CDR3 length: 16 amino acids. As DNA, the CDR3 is TGTGCCAGCAGCTCAACGACTAGCGGGGGCCAAGAGACCCAGTACTTC. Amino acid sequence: CASSSTTSGGQETQYF.

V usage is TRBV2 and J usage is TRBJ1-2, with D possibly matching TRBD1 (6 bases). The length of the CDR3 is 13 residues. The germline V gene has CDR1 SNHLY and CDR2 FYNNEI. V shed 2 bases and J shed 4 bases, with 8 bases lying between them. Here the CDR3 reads CASSEKGVYGYTF. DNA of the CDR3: TGTGCCAGCAGTGAAAAGGGGGTCTATGGCTACACCTTC. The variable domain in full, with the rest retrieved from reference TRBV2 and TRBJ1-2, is EPEVTQTPSHQVTQMGQEVILRCVPISNHLYFYWYRQILGQKVEFLVSFYNNEISEKSEIFDDQFSVERPDGSNFTLKIRSTKLEDSAMYFCASSEKGVYGYTFGSGTRLTVV.

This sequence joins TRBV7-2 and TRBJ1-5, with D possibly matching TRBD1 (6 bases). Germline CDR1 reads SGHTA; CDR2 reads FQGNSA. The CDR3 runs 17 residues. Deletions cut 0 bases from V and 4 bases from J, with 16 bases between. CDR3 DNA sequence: TGTGCCAGCAGCTTAGCCCTGGGACAAAGGAGGAATCAGCCCCAGCATTTT. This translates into CASSLALGQRRNQPQHF.

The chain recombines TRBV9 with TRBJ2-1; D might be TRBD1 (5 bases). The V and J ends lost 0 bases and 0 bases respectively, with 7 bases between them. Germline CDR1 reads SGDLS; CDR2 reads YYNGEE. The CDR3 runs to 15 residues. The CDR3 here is CASSVGTNSYNEQFF. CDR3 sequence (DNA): TGTGCCAGCAGCGTAGGGACAAACTCCTACAATGAGCAGTTCTTC.

In DNA, the CDR3 is TGTGCCAGCAGTCGAAGCGGGGGGGACACCGGGGAGCTGTTTTTT. It is translated as CASSRSGGDTGELFF. The V gene is TRBV7-3, the J gene TRBJ2-2, with 10 bases aligning to TRBD2. CDR3 length equals 15 residues. CDR1 SGHTA and CDR2 FQGTGA come from the germline V gene. V lost 6 bases and J lost 3; bases outside the gene matches: 4.

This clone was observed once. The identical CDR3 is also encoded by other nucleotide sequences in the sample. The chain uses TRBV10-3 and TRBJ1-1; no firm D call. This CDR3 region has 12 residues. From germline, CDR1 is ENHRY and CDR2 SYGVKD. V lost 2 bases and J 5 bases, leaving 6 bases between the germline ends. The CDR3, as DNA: TGTGCCATCAGTGAGGGAGATACTGAAGCTTTCTTT. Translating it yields CAISEGDTEAFF.

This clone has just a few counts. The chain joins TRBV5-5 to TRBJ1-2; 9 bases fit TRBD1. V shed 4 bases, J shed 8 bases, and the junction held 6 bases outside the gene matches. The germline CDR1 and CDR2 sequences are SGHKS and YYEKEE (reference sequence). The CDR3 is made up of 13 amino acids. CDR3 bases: TGTGCCAGCAGCCGGACAGGGGATGTAGGCTACACCTTC. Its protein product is CASSRTGDVGYTF.

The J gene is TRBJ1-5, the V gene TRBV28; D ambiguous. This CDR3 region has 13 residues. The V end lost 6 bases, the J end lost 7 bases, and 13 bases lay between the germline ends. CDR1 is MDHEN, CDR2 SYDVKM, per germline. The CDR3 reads CASRDLKAQPQHF. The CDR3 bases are TGTGCCAGCAGGGACTTGAAGGCCCAGCCCCAGCATTTT.

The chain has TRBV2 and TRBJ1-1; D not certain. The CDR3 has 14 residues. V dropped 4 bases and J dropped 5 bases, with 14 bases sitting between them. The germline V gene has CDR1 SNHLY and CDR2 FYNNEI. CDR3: CASSGPGKRTEAFF. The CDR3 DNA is TGTGCCAGCAGTGGTCCGGGAAAAAGGACTGAAGCTTTCTTT.

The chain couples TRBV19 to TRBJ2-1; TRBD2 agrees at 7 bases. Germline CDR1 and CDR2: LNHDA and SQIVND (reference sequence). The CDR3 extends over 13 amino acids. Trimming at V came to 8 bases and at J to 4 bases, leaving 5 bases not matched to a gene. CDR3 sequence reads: CASCAGGYNEQFF. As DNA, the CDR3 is TGTGCCAGTTGTGCCGGGGGGTACAATGAGCAGTTCTTC.

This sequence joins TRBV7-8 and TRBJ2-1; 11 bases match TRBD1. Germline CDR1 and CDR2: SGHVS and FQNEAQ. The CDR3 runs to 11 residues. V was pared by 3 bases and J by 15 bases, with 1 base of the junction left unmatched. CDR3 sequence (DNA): TGTGCCAGCAGCTTCGGGACAGGGGGGTTCTTC. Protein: CASSFGTGGFF.

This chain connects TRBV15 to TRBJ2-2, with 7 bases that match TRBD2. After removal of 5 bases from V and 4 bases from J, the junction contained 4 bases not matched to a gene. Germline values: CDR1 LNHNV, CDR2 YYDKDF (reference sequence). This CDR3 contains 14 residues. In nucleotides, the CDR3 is TGTGCCACCAGCCTAGCGGCGGGCACCGGGGAGCTGTTTTTT. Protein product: CATSLAAGTGELFF.

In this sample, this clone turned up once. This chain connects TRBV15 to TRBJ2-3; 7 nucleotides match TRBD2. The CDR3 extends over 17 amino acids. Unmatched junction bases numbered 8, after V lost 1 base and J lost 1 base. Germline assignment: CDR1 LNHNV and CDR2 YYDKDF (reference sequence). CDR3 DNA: TGTGCCACCAGCAGAGCCCCCTCCCTAGCGGGCACAGATACGCAGTATTTT. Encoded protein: CATSRAPSLAGTDTQYF.

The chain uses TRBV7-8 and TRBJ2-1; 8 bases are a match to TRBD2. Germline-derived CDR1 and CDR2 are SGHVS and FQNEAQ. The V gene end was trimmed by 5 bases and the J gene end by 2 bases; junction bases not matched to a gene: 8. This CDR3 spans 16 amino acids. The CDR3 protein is CASSPSTGGAYNEQFF. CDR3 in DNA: TGTGCCAGCAGCCCCTCGACGGGGGGGGCCTACAATGAGCAGTTCTTC.

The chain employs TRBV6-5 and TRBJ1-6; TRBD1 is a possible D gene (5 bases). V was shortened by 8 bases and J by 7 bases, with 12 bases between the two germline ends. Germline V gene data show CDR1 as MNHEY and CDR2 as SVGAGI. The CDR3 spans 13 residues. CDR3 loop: CASFKGLNSPLHF. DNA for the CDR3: TGTGCCAGCTTCAAGGGGTTGAATTCACCCCTCCACTTT.

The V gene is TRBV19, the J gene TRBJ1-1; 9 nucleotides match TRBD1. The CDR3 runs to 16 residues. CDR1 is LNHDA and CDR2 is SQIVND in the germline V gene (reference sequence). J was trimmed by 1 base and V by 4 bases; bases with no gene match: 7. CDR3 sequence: CASSNQPGQGNTEAFF. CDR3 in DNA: TGTGCCAGTAGTAACCAACCGGGACAGGGGAACACTGAAGCTTTCTTT.

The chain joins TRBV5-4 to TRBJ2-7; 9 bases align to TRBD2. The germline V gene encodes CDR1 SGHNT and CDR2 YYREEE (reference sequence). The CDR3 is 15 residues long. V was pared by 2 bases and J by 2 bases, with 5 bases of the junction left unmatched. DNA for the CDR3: TGTGCCAGCAGCTTAGCGGGGGGTTTCGCCTACGAGCAGTACTTC. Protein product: CASSLAGGFAYEQYF. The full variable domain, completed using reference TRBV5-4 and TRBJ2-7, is ETGVTQSPTHLIKTRGQQVTLRCSSQSGHNTVSWYQQALGQGPQFIFQYYREEENGRGNFPPRFSGLQFPNYSSELNVNALELDDSALYLCASSLAGGFAYEQYFGPGTRLTVT.

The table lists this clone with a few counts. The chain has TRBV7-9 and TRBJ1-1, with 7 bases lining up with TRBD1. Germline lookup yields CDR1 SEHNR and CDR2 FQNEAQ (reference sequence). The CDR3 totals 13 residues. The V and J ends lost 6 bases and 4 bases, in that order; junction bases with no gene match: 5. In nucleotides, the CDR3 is TGTGCCAGCAGTTTGACAGGGATCACTGAAGCTTTCTTT. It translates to CASSLTGITEAFF.

This chain's CDR3 is CASSDRDRPRRTGELFF. The CDR3 DNA reads as TGTGCCAGCAGTGACCGGGACAGGCCCCGCCGGACCGGGGAGCTGTTTTTT. The chain joins TRBV25-1 to TRBJ2-2, with TRBD1 matching 8 bases. Germline V gene sequence: CDR1 MGHDK, CDR2 SYGVNS. Unmatched junction bases numbered 11, after V lost 3 bases and J lost 5 bases. CDR3 length equals 17 residues.

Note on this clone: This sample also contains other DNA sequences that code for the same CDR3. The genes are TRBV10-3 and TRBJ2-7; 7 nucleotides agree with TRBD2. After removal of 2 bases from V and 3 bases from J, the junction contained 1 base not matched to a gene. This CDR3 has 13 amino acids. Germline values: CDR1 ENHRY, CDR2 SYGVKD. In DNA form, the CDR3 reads TGTGCCATCAGTGAGGGGAGGGGCTACGAGCAGTACGTC. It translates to CAISEGRGYEQYV.

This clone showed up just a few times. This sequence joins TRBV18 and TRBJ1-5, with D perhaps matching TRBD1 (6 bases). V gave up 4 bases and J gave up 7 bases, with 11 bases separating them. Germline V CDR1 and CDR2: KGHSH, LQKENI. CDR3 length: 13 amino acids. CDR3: CASSRNREQPQHF. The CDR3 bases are TGTGCCAGCTCACGGAACAGGGAACAGCCCCAGCATTTT.

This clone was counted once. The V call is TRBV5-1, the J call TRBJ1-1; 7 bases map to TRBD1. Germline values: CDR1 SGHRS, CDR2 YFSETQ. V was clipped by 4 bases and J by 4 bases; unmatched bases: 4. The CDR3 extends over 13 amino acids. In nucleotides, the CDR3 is TGCGCCAGCAGCAAACCAGGGGGCACTGAAGCTTTCTTT. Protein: CASSKPGGTEAFF.

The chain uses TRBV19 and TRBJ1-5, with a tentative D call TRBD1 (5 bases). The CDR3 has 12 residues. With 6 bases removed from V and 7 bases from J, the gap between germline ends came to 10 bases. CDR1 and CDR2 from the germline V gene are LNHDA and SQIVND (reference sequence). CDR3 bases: TGTGCCAGTAGGCAGGGAGGACAGCCCCAGCATTTT. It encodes CASRQGGQPQHF.

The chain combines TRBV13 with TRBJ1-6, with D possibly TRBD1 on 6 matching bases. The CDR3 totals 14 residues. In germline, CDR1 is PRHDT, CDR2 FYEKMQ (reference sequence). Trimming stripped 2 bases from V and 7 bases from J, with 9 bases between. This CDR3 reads CASSLRQGNSPLHF. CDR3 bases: TGTGCCAGCAGCTTACGGCAGGGGAATTCACCCCTCCACTTT.